What follows describes a single T cell receptor (beta chain). The clone's antigen remains unknown. No much larger clonotype is one base removed from it; base qualities were not supplied. The receptor library was made with the immunoSEQ multiplex PCR assay. TCRdb holds this immuneACCESS table with in-frame rearrangements only. Some clones are missing; in checked studies, unresolved V genes explain under half, and the rest has no known cause. The sample includes under 85,000 clones, with roughly 90% observed a single time. In total, the top ten clones hold approximately 9.5% of the sample. Measured from the cysteine to the phenylalanine, the CDR3 is 15 residues long. Only the CDR3 region is kept as DNA, spanning 45 bases read in frame from base 1. V gives up 1 base and J gives up 0 bases, and the segment between their germline ends measures 10 bases. CDR1 and CDR2 (SGHNT, YENEEA) derive from the germline V gene.

These data are taken from a study of T cell changes during pregnancy in multiple sclerosis (dated by TCRdb to about 2019). A note on the overall study: The study examined how the T cell repertoire changed over the course of pregnancy in women with multiple sclerosis.

The rearrangement combines TRBV11-3 with TRBJ2-7; 5 matching bases give a weak D call of TRBD1. The sample in question was peripheral blood, obtained after pregnancy. The sequence came from a female donor in good health, enrolled as a control in a pregnancy study. The CDR3 sequence is CASSLADSFSYEQYF. Read as DNA, the sequence is TGTGCCAGCAGCTTAGCCGACAGCTTCTCCTACGAGCAGTACTTC.